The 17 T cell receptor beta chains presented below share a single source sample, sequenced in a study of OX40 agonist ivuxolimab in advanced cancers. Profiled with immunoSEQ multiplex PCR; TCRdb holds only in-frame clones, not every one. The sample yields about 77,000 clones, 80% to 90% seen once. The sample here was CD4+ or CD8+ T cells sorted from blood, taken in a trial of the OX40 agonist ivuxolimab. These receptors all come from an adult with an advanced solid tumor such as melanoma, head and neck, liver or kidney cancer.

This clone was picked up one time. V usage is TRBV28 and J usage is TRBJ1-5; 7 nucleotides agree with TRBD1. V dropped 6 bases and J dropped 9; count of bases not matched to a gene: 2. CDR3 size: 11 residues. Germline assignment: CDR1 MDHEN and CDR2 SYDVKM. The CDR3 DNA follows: TGTGCCAGCAGCCGGACAGGGCCCCAGCATTTT. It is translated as CASSRTGPQHF.

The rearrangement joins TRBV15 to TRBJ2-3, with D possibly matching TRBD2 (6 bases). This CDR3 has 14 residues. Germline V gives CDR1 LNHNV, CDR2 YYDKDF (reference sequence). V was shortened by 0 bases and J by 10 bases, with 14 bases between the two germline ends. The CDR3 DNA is TGTGCCACCAGCAGAGATAGGCGCGGGGTCTCGCAGTATTTT. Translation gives CATSRDRRGVSQYF.

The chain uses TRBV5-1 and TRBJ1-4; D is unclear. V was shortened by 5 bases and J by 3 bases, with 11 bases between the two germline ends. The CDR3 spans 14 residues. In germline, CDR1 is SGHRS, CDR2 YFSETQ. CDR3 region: CASRTTVANEKLFF. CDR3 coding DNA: TGCGCCAGCAGGACTACAGTGGCTAATGAAAAACTGTTTTTT.

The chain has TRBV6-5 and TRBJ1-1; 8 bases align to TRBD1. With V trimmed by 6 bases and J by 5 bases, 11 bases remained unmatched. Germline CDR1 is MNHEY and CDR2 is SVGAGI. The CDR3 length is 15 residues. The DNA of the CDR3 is TGTGCCAGCAGAAGGGACAGGCGTGGAGGGACTGAAGCTTTCTTT. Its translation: CASRRDRRGGTEAFF.

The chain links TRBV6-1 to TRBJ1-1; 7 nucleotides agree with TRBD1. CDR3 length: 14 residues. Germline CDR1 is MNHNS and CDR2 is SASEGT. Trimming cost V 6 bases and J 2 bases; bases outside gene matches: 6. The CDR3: CASSDRDRNTEAFF. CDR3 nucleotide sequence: TGTGCCAGCAGCGACAGGGACCGCAACACTGAAGCTTTCTTT.

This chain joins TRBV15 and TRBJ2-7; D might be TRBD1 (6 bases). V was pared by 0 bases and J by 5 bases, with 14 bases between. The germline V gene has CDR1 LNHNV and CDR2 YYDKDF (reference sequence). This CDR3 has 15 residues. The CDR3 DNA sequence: TGTGCCACCAGCAGAGACCCAGGGGTAGTGGACGAGCAGTACTTC. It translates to CATSRDPGVVDEQYF.

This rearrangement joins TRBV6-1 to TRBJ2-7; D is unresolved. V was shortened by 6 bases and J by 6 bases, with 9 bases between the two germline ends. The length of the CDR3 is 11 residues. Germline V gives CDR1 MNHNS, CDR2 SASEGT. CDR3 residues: CASSPPGEQYF. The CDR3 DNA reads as TGTGCCAGCAGCCCCCCGGGCGAGCAGTACTTC.

CDR3 amino acids: CASSSTSVETQYF. CDR3 sequence (DNA): TGTGCCAGCTCATCTACTAGCGTGGAGACCCAGTACTTC. V is TRBV18 and J is TRBJ2-5; TRBD2 matches at 7 bases. The germline V gene encodes CDR1 KGHSH and CDR2 LQKENI. Unmatched junction bases numbered 5, after V lost 5 bases and J lost 5 bases. There are 13 residues in the CDR3.

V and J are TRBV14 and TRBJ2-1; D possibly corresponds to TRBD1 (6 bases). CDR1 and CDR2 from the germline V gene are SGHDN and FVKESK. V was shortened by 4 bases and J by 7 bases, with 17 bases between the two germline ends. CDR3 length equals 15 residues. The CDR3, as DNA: TGTGCCAGCAGCCCCCACCGGACAGTTCAGAATGAGCAGTTCTTC. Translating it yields CASSPHRTVQNEQFF.

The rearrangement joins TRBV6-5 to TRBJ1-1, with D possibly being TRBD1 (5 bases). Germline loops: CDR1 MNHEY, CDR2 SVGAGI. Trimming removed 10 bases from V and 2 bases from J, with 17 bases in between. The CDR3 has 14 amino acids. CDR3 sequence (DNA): TGTGCCACCTATCCCCCGGGGGGAAACACTGAAGCTTTCTTT. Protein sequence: CATYPPGGNTEAFF.

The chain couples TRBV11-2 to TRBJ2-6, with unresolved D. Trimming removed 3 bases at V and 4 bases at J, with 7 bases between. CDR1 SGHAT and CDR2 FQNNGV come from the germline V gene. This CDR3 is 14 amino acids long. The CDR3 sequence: CASSFTAGANVLTF. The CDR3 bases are TGTGCCAGCAGCTTTACTGCGGGGGCCAACGTCCTGACTTTC.

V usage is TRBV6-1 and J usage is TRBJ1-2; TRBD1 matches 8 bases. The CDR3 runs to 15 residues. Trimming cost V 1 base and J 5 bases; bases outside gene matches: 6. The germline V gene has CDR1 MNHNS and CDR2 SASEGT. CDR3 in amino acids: CASSEGQGILYGYTF. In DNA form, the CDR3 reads TGTGCCAGCAGTGAAGGACAGGGGATACTTTATGGCTACACCTTC.

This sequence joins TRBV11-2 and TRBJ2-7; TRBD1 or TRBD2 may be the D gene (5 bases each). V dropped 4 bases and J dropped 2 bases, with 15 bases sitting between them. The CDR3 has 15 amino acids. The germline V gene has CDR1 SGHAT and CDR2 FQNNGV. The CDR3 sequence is CASSYPPGTTYEQYF. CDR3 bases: TGTGCCAGCAGCTACCCCCCAGGGACCACCTACGAGCAGTACTTC.

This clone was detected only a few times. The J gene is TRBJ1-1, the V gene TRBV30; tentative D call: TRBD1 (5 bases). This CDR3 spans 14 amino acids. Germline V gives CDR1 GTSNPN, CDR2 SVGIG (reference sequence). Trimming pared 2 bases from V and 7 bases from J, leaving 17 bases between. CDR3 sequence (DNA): TGTGCCTGGAGTAAGAGGAGACAGCAACTTGAAGCTTTCTTT. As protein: CAWSKRRQQLEAFF. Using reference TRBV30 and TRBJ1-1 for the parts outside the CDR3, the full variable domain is SQTIHQWPATLVQPVGSPLSLECTVEGTSNPNLYWYRQAAGRGLQLLFYSVGIGQISSEVPQNLSASRPQDRQFILSSKKLLLSDSGFYLCAWSKRRQQLEAFFGQGTRLTVV.

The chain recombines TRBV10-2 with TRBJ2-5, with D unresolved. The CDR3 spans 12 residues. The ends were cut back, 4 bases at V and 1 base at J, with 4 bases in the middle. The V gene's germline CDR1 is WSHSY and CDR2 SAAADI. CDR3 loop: CASSGVQETQYF. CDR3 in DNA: TGCGCCAGCAGTGGGGTCCAAGAGACCCAGTACTTC.

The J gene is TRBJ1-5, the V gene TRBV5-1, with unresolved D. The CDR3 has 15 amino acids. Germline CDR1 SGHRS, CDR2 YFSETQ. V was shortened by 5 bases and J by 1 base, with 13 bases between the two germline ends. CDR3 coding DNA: TGCGCCAGCAGTGAAGGCAGCAGCAGCAATCAGCCCCAGCATTTT. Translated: CASSEGSSSNQPQHF. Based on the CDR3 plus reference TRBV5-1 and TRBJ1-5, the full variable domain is KAGVTQTPRYLIKTRGQQVTLSCSPISGHRSVSWYQQTPGQGLQFLFEYFSETQRNKGNFPGRFSGRQFSNSRSEMNVSTLELGDSALYLCASSEGSSSNQPQHFGDGTRLSIL.

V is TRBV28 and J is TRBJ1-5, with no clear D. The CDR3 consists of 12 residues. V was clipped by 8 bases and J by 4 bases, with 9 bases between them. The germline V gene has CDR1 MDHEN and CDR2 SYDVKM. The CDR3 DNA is TGTGCCAGCCACCCCCGGAATCAGCCCCAGCATTTT. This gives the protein CASHPRNQPQHF.